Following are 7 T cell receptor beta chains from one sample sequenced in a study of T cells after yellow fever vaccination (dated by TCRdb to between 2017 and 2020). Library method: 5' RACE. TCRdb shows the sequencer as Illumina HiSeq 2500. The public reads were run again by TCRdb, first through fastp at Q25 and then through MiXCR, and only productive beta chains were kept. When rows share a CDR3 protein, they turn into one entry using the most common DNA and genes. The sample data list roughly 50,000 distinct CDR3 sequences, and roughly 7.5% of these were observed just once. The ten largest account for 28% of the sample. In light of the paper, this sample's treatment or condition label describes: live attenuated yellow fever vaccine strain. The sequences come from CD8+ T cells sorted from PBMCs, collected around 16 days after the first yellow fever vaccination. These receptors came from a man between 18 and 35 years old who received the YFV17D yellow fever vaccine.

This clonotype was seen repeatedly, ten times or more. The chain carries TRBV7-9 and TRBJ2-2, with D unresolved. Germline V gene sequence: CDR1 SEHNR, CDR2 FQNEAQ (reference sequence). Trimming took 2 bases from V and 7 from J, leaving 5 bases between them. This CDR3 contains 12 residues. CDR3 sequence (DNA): TGTGCCAGCAGCTTATATTTCGGGGAGCTGTTTTTT. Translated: CASSLYFGELFF.

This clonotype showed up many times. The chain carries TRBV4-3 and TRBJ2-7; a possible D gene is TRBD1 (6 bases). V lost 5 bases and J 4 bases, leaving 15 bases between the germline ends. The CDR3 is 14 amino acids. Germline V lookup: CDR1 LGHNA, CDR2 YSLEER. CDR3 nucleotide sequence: TGCGCCAGCAGCTTAGAGGGGGATGGTTACGAGCAGTACTTC. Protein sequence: CASSLEGDGYEQYF.

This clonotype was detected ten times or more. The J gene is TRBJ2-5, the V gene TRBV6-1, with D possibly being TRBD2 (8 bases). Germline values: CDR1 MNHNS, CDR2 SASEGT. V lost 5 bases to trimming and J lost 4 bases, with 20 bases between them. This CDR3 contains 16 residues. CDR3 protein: CASSLYKGAGGETQYF. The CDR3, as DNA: TGTGCCAGCAGTCTCTACAAGGGGGCGGGAGGAGAGACCCAGTACTTC.

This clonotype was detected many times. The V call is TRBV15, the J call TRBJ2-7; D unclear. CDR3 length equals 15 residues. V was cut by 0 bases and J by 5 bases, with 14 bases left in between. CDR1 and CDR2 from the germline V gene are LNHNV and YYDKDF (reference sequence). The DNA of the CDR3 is TGTGCCACCAGCAGAGATATGGGTTCTCCCCACGAGCAGTACTTC. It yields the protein CATSRDMGSPHEQYF.

CDR3 region: CASSPGGGNDGYTF. The CDR3 DNA sequence: TGTGCCAGCAGCCCCGGGGGGGGCAATGATGGCTACACCTTC. The chain is built from TRBV7-9 and TRBJ1-2; a possible D gene is TRBD1 (6 bases). The CDR3 is made up of 14 amino acids. Deletions cut 5 bases from V and 6 bases from J, with 16 bases between. The germline CDR1 and CDR2 sequences are SEHNR and FQNEAQ (reference sequence).

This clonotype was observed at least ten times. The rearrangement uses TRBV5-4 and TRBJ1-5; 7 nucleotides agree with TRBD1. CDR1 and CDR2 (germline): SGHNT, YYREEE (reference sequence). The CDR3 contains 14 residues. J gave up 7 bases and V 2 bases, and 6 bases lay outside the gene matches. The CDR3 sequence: CASSFQGGNQPQHF. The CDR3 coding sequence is TGTGCCAGCAGCTTTCAGGGGGGGAACCAGCCCCAGCATTTT. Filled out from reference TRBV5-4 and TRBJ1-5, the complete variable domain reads ETGVTQSPTHLIKTRGQQVTLRCSSQSGHNTVSWYQQALGQGPQFIFQYYREEENGRGNFPPRFSGLQFPNYSSELNVNALELDDSALYLCASSFQGGNQPQHFGDGTRLSIL.

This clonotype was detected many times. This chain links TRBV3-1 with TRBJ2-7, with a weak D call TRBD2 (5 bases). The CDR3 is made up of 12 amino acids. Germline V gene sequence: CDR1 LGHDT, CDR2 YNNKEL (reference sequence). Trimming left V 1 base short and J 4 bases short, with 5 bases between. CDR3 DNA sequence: TGTGCCAGCAGCCAAGGGGAGTACGAGCAGTACTTC. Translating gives CASSQGEYEQYF.